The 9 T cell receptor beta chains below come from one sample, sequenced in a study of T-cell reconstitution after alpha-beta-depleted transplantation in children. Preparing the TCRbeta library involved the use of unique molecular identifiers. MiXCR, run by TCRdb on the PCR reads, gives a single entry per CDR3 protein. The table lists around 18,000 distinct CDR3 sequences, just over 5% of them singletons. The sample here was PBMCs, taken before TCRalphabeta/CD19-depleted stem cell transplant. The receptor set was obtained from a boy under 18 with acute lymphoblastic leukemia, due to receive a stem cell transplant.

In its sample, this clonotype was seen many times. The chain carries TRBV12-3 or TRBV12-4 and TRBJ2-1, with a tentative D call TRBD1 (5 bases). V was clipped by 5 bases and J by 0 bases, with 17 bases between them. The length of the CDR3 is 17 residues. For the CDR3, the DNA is TGTGCCAGCAGTGGACGTCCTGGAAGGGGCTCCTACAATGAGCAGTTCTTC. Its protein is CASSGRPGRGSYNEQFF.

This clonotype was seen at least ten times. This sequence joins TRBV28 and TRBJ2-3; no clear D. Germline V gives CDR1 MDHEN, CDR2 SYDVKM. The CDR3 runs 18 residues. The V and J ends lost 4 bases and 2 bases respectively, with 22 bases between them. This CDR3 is CASSSLLASARYTDTQYF. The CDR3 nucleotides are TGTGCCAGCAGTTCCCTCCTCGCGAGCGCCCGATACACAGATACGCAGTATTTT.

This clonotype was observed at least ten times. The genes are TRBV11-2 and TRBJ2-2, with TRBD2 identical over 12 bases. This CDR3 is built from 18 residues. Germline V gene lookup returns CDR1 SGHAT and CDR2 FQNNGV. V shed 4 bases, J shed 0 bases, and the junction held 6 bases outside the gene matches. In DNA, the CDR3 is TGTGCCAGCAGCTCCCGGTGGACTAGCGGGGCGAACACCGGGGAGCTGTTTTTT. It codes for CASSSRWTSGANTGELFF.

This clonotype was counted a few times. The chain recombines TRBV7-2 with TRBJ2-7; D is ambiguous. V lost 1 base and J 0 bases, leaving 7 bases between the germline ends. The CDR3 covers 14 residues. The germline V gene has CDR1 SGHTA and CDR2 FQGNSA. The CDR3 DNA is TGTGCCAGCAGCTTAGGGCCCCACTCCTACGAGCAGTACTTC. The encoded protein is CASSLGPHSYEQYF.

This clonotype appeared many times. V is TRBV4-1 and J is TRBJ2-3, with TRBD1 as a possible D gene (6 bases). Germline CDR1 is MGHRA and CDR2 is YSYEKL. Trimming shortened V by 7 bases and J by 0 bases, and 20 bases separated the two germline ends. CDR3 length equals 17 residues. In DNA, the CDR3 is TGCGCCAGCACCTTGGGGGCGGCTTCTGTTAGCACAGATACGCAGTATTTT. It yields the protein CASTLGAASVSTDTQYF.

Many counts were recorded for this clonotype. The CDR3 sequence: CASRPTSGAYTQYF. For the CDR3, the DNA is TGTGCCAGCAGGCCGACTAGCGGAGCGTATACGCAGTATTTT. This chain connects TRBV12-3 or TRBV12-4 to TRBJ2-3; 9 positions match TRBD2. The CDR3 has 14 residues. J was trimmed by 7 bases and V by 6 bases; bases with no gene match: 8.

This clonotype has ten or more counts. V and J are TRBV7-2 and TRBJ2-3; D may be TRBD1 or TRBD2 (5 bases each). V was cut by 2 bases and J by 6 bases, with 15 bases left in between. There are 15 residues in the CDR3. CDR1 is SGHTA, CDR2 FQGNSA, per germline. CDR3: CASSLPGPLMDTQYF. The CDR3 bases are TGTGCCAGCAGCTTACCGGGACCTCTCATGGATACGCAGTATTTT. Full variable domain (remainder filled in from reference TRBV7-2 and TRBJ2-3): GAGVSQSPSNKVTEKGKDVELRCDPISGHTALYWYRQSLGQGLEFLIYFQGNSAPDKSGLPSDRFSAERTGGSVSTLTIQRTQQEDSAVYLCASSLPGPLMDTQYFGPGTRLTVL.

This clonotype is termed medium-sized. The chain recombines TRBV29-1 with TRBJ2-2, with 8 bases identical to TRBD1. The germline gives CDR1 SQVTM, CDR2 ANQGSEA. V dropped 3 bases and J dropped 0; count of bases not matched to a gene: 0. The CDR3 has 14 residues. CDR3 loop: CSVEDRANTGELFF. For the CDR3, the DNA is TGCAGCGTTGAGGACAGGGCGAACACCGGGGAGCTGTTTTTT.

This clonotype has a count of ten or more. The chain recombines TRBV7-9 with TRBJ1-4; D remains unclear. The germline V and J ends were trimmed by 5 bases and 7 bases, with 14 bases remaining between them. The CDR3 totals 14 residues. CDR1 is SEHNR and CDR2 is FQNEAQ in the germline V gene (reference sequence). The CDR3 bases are TGTGCCAGCAGCCTGTCTATCGGGGTTGAAAAACTGTTTTTT. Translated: CASSLSIGVEKLFF.